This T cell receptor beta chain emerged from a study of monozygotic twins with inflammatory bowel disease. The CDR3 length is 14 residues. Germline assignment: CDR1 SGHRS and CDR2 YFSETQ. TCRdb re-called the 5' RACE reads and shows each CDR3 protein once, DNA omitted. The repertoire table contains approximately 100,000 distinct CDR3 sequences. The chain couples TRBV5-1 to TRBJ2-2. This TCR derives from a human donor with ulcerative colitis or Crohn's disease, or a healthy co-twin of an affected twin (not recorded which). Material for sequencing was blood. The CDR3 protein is CASSRAPDTGELFF. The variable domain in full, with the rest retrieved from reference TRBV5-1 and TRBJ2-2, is KAGVTQTPRYLIKTRGQQVTLSCSPISGHRSVSWYQQTPGQGLQFLFEYFSETQRNKGNFPGRFSGRQFSNSRSEMNVSTLELGDSALYLCASSRAPDTGELFFGEGSRLTVL.